This T cell receptor beta chain is drawn from a study of T cell changes during pregnancy in multiple sclerosis. Clones were read by immunoSEQ multiplex PCR, and TCRdb kept only the in-frame ones, dropping some. In the table there are fewer than 110,000 clones, approximately 92% of which are singletons. This material consisted of peripheral blood, taken in the second trimester of pregnancy. The sequence was collected from a female donor with multiple sclerosis, enrolled in a pregnancy study.

The CDR3: CSVDSLAGGGNEQFF. The CDR3 coding sequence is TGCAGCGTTGATTCTCTAGCGGGAGGGGGGAATGAGCAGTTCTTC. The J gene is TRBJ2-1, the V gene TRBV29-1; 12 positions agree with TRBD2. The CDR3 contains 15 residues. The trim removed 3 bases at V and 7 bases at J, leaving 7 bases unmatched. Germline V gene sequence: CDR1 SQVTM, CDR2 ANQGSEA.